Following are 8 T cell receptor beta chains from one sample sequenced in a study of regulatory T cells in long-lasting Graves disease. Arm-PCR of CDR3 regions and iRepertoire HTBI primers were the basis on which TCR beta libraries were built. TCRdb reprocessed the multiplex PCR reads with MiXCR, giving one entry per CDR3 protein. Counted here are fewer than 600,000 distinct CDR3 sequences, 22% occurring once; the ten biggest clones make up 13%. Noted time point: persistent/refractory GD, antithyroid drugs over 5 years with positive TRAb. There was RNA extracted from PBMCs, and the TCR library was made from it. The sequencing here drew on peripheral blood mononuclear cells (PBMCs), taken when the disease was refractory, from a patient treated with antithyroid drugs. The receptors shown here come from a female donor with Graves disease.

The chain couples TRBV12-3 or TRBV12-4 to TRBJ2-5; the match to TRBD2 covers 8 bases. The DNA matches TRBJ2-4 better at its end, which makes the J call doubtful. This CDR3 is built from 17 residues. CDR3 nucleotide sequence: TGTGCCAGCAGTTACTCGTCCGGACTAGCTGGGATTTACATTCAGTACTTC. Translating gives CASSYSSGLAGIYIQYF.

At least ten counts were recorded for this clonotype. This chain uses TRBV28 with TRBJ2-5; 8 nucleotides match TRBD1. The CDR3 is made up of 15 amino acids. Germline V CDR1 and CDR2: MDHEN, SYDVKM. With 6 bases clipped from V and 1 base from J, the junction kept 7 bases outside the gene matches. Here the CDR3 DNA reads TGTGCCAGCAGCTCTCTCGGACAGGGCCAAGAGACCCAGTACTTC. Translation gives CASSSLGQGQETQYF.

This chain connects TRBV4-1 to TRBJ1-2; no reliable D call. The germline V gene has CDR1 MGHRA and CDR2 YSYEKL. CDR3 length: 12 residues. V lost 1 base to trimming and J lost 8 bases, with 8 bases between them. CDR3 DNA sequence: TGCGCCAGCAGCCAAGTACGATCGGGCTACACCTTC. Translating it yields CASSQVRSGYTF.

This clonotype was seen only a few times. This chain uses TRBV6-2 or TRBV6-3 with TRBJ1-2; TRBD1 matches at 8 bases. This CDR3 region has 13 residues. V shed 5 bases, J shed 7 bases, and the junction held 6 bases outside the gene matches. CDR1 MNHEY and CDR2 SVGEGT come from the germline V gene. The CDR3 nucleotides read TGTGCCAGCAGTCCCACAGGGGGAGGTGGCTACACCTTC. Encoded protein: CASSPTGGGGYTF.

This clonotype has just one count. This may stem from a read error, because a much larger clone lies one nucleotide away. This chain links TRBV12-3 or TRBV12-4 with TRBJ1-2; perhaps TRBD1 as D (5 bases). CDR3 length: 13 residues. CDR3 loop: CASSLNGAGGYAF. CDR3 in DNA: TGTGCCAGCAGTTTAAACGGGGCCGGAGGCTACGCCTTC.

CDR3 in DNA: TGTGCCAGCAGAGGTGGGGTAAACTATGGCTACACCTTC. Translated, it gives CASRGGVNYGYTF. The chain joins TRBV12-3 or TRBV12-4 to TRBJ1-2; no reliable D call. Trimming shortened V by 6 bases and J by 2 bases, and 10 bases separated the two germline ends. This CDR3 region has 13 residues.

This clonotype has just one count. CDR3 sequence reads: CASSQDKAVNQPQHF. CDR3 sequence (DNA): TGCGCCAGCAGCCAAGATAAAGCCGTGAATCAGCCCCAGCATTTT. This chain uses TRBV4-3 with TRBJ1-5; D is unclear. There are 15 residues in the CDR3. V was trimmed by 0 bases and J by 4 bases, leaving 10 bases between them. The germline gives CDR1 LGHNA, CDR2 YSLEER.

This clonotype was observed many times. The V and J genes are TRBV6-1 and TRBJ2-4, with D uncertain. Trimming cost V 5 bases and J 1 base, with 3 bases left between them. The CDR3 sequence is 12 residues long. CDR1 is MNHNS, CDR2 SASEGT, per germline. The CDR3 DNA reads TGTGCCAGCAGTCCGGCCAAAAACATTCAGTACTTC. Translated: CASSPAKNIQYF.